This is a list of T cell receptor beta chains from one sample in a study of beta chain features in type 1 diabetes. The table came from immunoSEQ multiplex PCR; TCRdb's copy has only in-frame clones and leaves some out. The table lists approximately 400,000 clones, about 15% of them singletons. The sample was naive CD4+ T cells from blood. These receptors all stem from a woman younger than 30 in good health. Each CDR3 is given with its conserved first and last residue. A D gene is named only where the DNA matches it firmly. The size field is filled for only some rows; it gives once, few, many or a size class.

J	size	V	D	length	DNA	CDR3
TRBJ2-3	few	TRBV25-1	.	12	TGTGCCAGCAGTGAACAGACAGATACGCAGTATTTT	CASSEQTDTQYF
TRBJ2-1	.	TRBV9	.	17	TGTGCCAGCAGCGTAGAATTTTTGCGGAGATCCTACAATGAGCAGTTCTTC	CASSVEFLRRSYNEQFF
TRBJ1-5	.	TRBV18	.	13	TGTGCCAGCTCACGCGCCCTTAATCAGCCCCAGCATTTT	CASSRALNQPQHF
TRBJ2-7	once	TRBV15	TRBD2	18	TGTGCCACCAGCAGAGATCAAGCGGGAGGGCCTACATTGCACGAGCAGTACTTC	CATSRDQAGGPTLHEQYF
TRBJ2-2	few	TRBV6-5	.	16	TGTGCCAGCAGTTACTCGCGGAGATCAAACACCGGGGAGCTGTTTTTT	CASSYSRRSNTGELFF
TRBJ2-1	.	TRBV9	.	15	TGTGCCAGCAGCGTAGACGGGAGAAGCCACAATGAGCAGTTCTTC	CASSVDGRSHNEQFF
TRBJ1-1	.	TRBV25-1	TRBD1	15	TGTGCCAGCAGTGAAAACAGGGGCAGGGTCACTGAAGCTTTCTTT	CASSENRGRVTEAFF
TRBJ2-7	few	TRBV7-9	TRBD2	15	TGTGCCAGCAGCTTTAGCGGGAGATCCTCCTACGAGCAGTACTTC	CASSFSGRSSYEQYF
TRBJ2-3	few	TRBV7-9	TRBD1	16	TGTGCCAGCAGCTTACTGGGACAGGGAATCACAGATACGCAGTATTTT	CASSLLGQGITDTQYF
TRBJ1-2	.	TRBV30	TRBD1	13	TGTGCCTGGTTACGACAGGGGAGCGTTCGCTACACCTTC	CAWLRQGSVRYTF